Below, 12 T cell receptor beta chains from the same sample are listed, as sequenced in a study of T-cell reconstitution after alpha-beta-depleted transplantation in children. Molecular barcoding with unique molecular identifiers was used for the TCRbeta library. A single record per CDR3 protein comes from TCRdb applying MiXCR to the PCR reads. Of 250,000 to 300,000 distinct CDR3 sequences listed, 9.9% were seen once; the top ten hold roughly 9.1%. Material: PBMCs from the stem cell graft donor, obtained from the stem cell graft. The receptors come from a human donor who donated a stem cell graft to a child with SCID.

This clonotype was found a few times. The J gene is TRBJ2-4, the V gene TRBV7-2; 7 bases map to TRBD2. The germline CDR1 and CDR2 sequences are SGHTA and FQGNSA. The CDR3 has 14 amino acids. V gave up 8 bases and J gave up 0 bases; unmatched junction bases: 4. CDR3 sequence reads: CASYGGGAKNIQYF. The CDR3 DNA follows: TGTGCCAGCTATGGGGGGGGAGCCAAAAACATTCAGTACTTC.

This clonotype is a singleton in its sample. The chain combines TRBV5-1 with TRBJ1-3; 7 bases are a match to TRBD1. Looked up from germline, CDR1 is SGHRS and CDR2 is YFSETQ. Trimming took 0 bases from V and 2 from J; bases not matched to a gene: 5. This CDR3 spans 16 amino acids. The chain's CDR3 is CASSLGPQGTGNTIYF. The CDR3 DNA is TGCGCCAGCAGCTTGGGCCCACAGGGGACTGGAAACACCATATATTTT.

The chain joins TRBV20-1 to TRBJ2-3; maybe TRBD2 (6 bases). The V gene's germline CDR1 is DFQATT and CDR2 SNEGSKA (reference sequence). CDR3 length: 16 amino acids. V shed 4 bases and J shed 0 bases, with 17 bases lying between them. The CDR3 sequence is CSATLGWRGSTDTQYF. CDR3 coding DNA: TGCAGTGCTACCCTTGGCTGGCGGGGTAGCACAGATACGCAGTATTTT.

The chain is built from TRBV7-3 and TRBJ2-7, with D possibly TRBD1 on 5 matching bases. CDR1 SGHTA and CDR2 FQGTGA come from the germline V gene. The CDR3 is 15 residues long. Trimming took off 5 bases at V and 0 bases at J, with 14 bases between the two ends. Here the CDR3 DNA reads TGTGCCAGCAGCCCCCGGGCAGGGATCTCCTACGAGCAGTACTTC. It translates to CASSPRAGISYEQYF.

This clonotype appeared many times. The V call is TRBV20-1, the J call TRBJ2-7; perhaps TRBD2 as D (5 bases). Trimming took off 4 bases at V and 7 bases at J, with 23 bases between the two ends. Germline values: CDR1 DFQATT, CDR2 SNEGSKA (reference sequence). The CDR3 is made up of 15 amino acids. The DNA for the CDR3 is TGCAGTGCTAAGATCAGGACTCGGGATACGTTAGAGCAGTACTTC. This gives the protein CSAKIRTRDTLEQYF.

The chain recombines TRBV6-2 or TRBV6-3 with TRBJ2-2, with no clear D. This CDR3 has 13 residues. The germline gives CDR1 MNHEY, CDR2 SVGEGT. The CDR3 here is CAVRSTYTGELFF. For the CDR3, the DNA is TGTGCGGTTAGGAGCACCTACACCGGGGAGCTGTTTTTT.

This clonotype has a handful of counts. The V gene is TRBV3-1, the J gene TRBJ2-3; D unclear. V lost 0 bases, J lost 4 bases, and 11 bases lay in between. Germline loops: CDR1 LGHDT, CDR2 YNNKEL (reference sequence). This CDR3 is built from 15 residues. CDR3 residues: CASSQDKGKADTQYF. CDR3 sequence (DNA): TGTGCCAGCAGCCAAGATAAAGGGAAGGCAGATACGCAGTATTTT.

The rearrangement uses TRBV18 and TRBJ2-3; D is unresolved. The germline gives CDR1 KGHSH, CDR2 LQKENI. This CDR3 contains 15 residues. V was clipped by 0 bases and J by 8 bases, with 15 bases between them. CDR3 coding DNA: TGTGCCAGCTCACCACCTGCAGACTTCTCTGGTACGCAGTATTTT. This encodes CASSPPADFSGTQYF.

The chain carries TRBV7-8 and TRBJ2-3; 11 positions match TRBD1. The germline V gene encodes CDR1 SGHVS and CDR2 FQNEAQ. The CDR3 length is 15 residues. The trim removed 6 bases at V and 3 bases at J, leaving 5 bases unmatched. This chain's CDR3 is CASRTGTGGTDTQYF. The CDR3 nucleotides read TGTGCCAGCAGGACCGGGACAGGGGGAACAGATACGCAGTATTTT.

There are many counts of this clonotype. V usage is TRBV12-3 or TRBV12-4 and J usage is TRBJ2-6, with a possible D match to TRBD2 (5 bases). Trimming shortened V by 5 bases and J by 0 bases, and 11 bases separated the two germline ends. The CDR3 spans 16 residues. The CDR3 nucleotides are TGTGCCAGCAGTGTGGACTCAATCTCTGGGGCCAACGTCCTGACTTTC. It encodes CASSVDSISGANVLTF.

This clonotype was counted only a few times. The chain links TRBV29-1 to TRBJ1-5; D is uncertain. Trimming took 4 bases from V and 5 from J, leaving 6 bases between them. Germline CDR1 SQVTM, CDR2 ANQGSEA. This CDR3 is 11 amino acids long. This CDR3 reads CSVGDDQPQHF. DNA of the CDR3: TGCAGCGTTGGCGATGATCAGCCCCAGCATTTT.

This clonotype has just a few counts. V is TRBV28 and J is TRBJ2-1; TRBD1 is a possible D gene (5 bases). From germline, CDR1 is MDHEN and CDR2 SYDVKM. Deletions cut 8 bases from V and 5 bases from J, with 19 bases between. The CDR3 is 15 amino acids. CDR3 bases: TGTGCCAGCCAAACTCCGGACAACTTCAACAATGAGCAGTTCTTC. This translates into CASQTPDNFNNEQFF.